One and the same sample provided the 29 T cell receptor beta chains below, sequenced in a study of lymphopenia after photon versus proton radiotherapy. Only in-frame clones appear in the TCRdb table, and some are missing; sequencing was by immunoSEQ multiplex PCR. The sample contains about 83,000 clones, around 80% of which appear only once. Sequencing was performed on peripheral blood, taken from a patient treated with proton-based radiotherapy. These receptors were taken from a man in his sixties with pancreatic cancer.

In this sample, this clone turned up once. The rearrangement joins TRBV7-3 to TRBJ2-3; TRBD2 matches 9 bases. The CDR3 extends over 16 amino acids. Germline V gene sequence: CDR1 SGHTA, CDR2 FQGTGA. After removal of 5 bases from V and 4 bases from J, the junction contained 10 bases not matched to a gene. In DNA, the CDR3 is TGTGCCAGCAGCCCGGGTGGCGGGAGGGTCCCAGATACGCAGTATTTT. Translation gives CASSPGGGRVPDTQYF.

The sample holds a few counts of this clone. The chain carries TRBV13 and TRBJ2-3, with unresolved D. The CDR3 covers 13 residues. Germline CDR1 reads PRHDT; CDR2 reads FYEKMQ (reference sequence). V gave up 1 base and J gave up 2 bases, with 4 bases separating them. The CDR3 is CASSLEPTDTQYF. Here the CDR3 DNA reads TGTGCCAGCAGCTTAGAACCCACAGATACGCAGTATTTT.

The genes are TRBV25-1 and TRBJ2-7; D not resolved. The CDR3 extends over 14 amino acids. Germline V CDR1 and CDR2: MGHDK, SYGVNS. The germline V and J ends were trimmed by 3 bases and 2 bases, with 11 bases remaining between them. In DNA form, the CDR3 reads TGTGCCAGCAGTGACCACAGCCTCGCCTACGAGCAGTACTTC. Its protein product is CASSDHSLAYEQYF.

The genes are TRBV27 and TRBJ2-5; D uncertain. The CDR3 totals 14 residues. Germline V gene lookup returns CDR1 MNHEY and CDR2 SMNVEV (reference sequence). Trimming removed 1 base from V and 2 bases from J, with 8 bases in between. CDR3 protein: CASSLLGKQETQYF. In DNA, the CDR3 is TGTGCCAGCAGTTTATTGGGAAAACAAGAGACCCAGTACTTC.

J is TRBJ2-3 and V is TRBV25-1, with D uncertain. Germline CDR1 reads MGHDK; CDR2 reads SYGVNS. The CDR3 has 13 amino acids. The V end was cut by 2 bases, the J end by 4 bases, with 7 bases between. In DNA form, the CDR3 reads TGTGCCAGCAGTGAAGACTTCGCAGATACGCAGTATTTT. Amino acids: CASSEDFADTQYF.

The chain uses TRBV7-8 and TRBJ1-1; D gene ambiguous. Germline V gene lookup returns CDR1 SGHVS and CDR2 FQNEAQ. Trimming took off 4 bases at V and 7 bases at J, with 19 bases between the two ends. The CDR3 runs to 15 residues. For the CDR3, the DNA is TGTGCCAGCAGCTACGGCCTACACGCTGGAAGTGAAGCTTTCTTT. Translating it yields CASSYGLHAGSEAFF.

The V and J genes are TRBV5-1 and TRBJ2-3, with no clear D. V lost 1 base, J lost 2 bases, and 8 bases lay in between. Looked up from germline, CDR1 is SGHRS and CDR2 is YFSETQ. The CDR3 consists of 14 residues. Written as DNA, the CDR3 is TGCGCCAGCAGCTTGTTACCCGTCACAGATACGCAGTATTTT. This gives the protein CASSLLPVTDTQYF.

This sequence joins TRBV28 and TRBJ1-1; D call uncertain. The germline V gene encodes CDR1 MDHEN and CDR2 SYDVKM. The CDR3 extends over 12 amino acids. Trimming left V 2 bases short and J 3 bases short, with 4 bases between. As DNA, the CDR3 is TGTGCCAGCAGTTTAGGGTACACTGAAGCTTTCTTT. This translates into CASSLGYTEAFF.

The chain combines TRBV5-1 with TRBJ1-3; D is perhaps TRBD1 (5 bases). Germline CDR1 and CDR2: SGHRS and YFSETQ. The CDR3 is 13 amino acids. V was trimmed by 4 bases and J by 9 bases, leaving 14 bases between them. Here the CDR3 DNA reads TGCGCCAGCAGCAGGGACCCGGATCCCACCATATATTTT. Its translation: CASSRDPDPTIYF.

This clone was seen more than once but under ten times. The chain employs TRBV6-4 and TRBJ1-2; 10 bases fit TRBD1. The length of the CDR3 is 14 residues. CDR1 and CDR2 (germline): MRHNA, SNTAGT. J was trimmed by 5 bases and V by 2 bases; bases with no gene match: 2. CDR3 DNA sequence: TGTGCCAGCAGTGACGGGGACAGGGGTTATGGCTACACCTTC. Translated: CASSDGDRGYGYTF.

In this sample, this clone turned up a few times. The rearrangement links TRBV5-1 to TRBJ2-5; 10 nucleotides line up with TRBD2. Germline trimming cut 1 base from V and 2 bases from J; bases unmatched to any gene: 8. This CDR3 spans 17 amino acids. Per germline, CDR1 SGHRS and CDR2 YFSETQ. This CDR3 is CASSLILAGSTQETQYF. The CDR3 DNA sequence: TGCGCCAGCAGCTTGATACTAGCGGGAAGCACACAAGAGACCCAGTACTTC. The full variable domain, rest sourced from reference TRBV5-1 and TRBJ2-5, is KAGVTQTPRYLIKTRGQQVTLSCSPISGHRSVSWYQQTPGQGLQFLFEYFSETQRNKGNFPGRFSGRQFSNSRSEMNVSTLELGDSALYLCASSLILAGSTQETQYFGPGTRLLVL.

The rearrangement joins TRBV2 to TRBJ1-5, with 7 bases fitting TRBD1. This CDR3 is built from 16 residues. Per germline, CDR1 SNHLY and CDR2 FYNNEI. Losses at the gene ends were 4 bases for V and 1 base for J; bases not matched to a gene: 7. DNA for the CDR3: TGTGCCAGCAGTGCGACAGGGTCCAACAGCAATCAGCCCCAGCATTTT. Translating gives CASSATGSNSNQPQHF.

The chain employs TRBV2 and TRBJ2-1; 9 bases are a match to TRBD2. CDR1 and CDR2 (germline): SNHLY, FYNNEI. This CDR3 spans 14 amino acids. Trimming removed 8 bases from V and 5 bases from J; junction bases left unmatched: 7. The CDR3 sequence is CASSGLARNNEQFF. In nucleotides, the CDR3 is TGTGCCAGCTCCGGACTAGCGAGAAACAATGAGCAGTTCTTC.

The chain carries TRBV7-3 and TRBJ2-3; 11 nucleotides align to TRBD2. The CDR3 has 15 residues. V shed 8 bases and J 2 bases; nucleotides not matched to a gene: 6. Germline V lookup: CDR1 SGHTA, CDR2 FQGTGA. The CDR3 sequence: CASRTSGSSTDTQYF. The CDR3 coding sequence is TGTGCCAGCCGTACTAGCGGGAGCTCCACAGATACGCAGTATTTT.

This clone occurred a few times. The genes are TRBV18 and TRBJ1-5, with no clear D. Germline V gene lookup returns CDR1 KGHSH and CDR2 LQKENI. The length of the CDR3 is 14 residues. V was pared by 4 bases and J by 0 bases, with 7 bases between. The CDR3 DNA reads TGTGCCAGCTCACGGACGGATAGCAATCAGCCCCAGCATTTT. Translating it yields CASSRTDSNQPQHF. The entire variable domain, with the rest obtained from reference TRBV18 and TRBJ1-5, is as follows: NAGVMQNPRHLVRRRGQEARLRCSPMKGHSHVYWYRQLPEEGLKFMVYLQKENIIDESGMPKERFSAEFPKEGPSILRIQQVVRGDSAAYFCASSRTDSNQPQHFGDGTRLSIL.

A single count supports this clone. The V gene is TRBV29-1, the J gene TRBJ2-5, with TRBD2 matching 7 bases. V shed 0 bases and J 7 bases; nucleotides not matched to a gene: 8. Germline CDR1 SQVTM, CDR2 ANQGSEA. The CDR3 extends over 14 amino acids. In DNA, the CDR3 is TGCAGCGTTGAAGATGGGGGAGGGTCGGGGACCCAGTACTTC. Translated: CSVEDGGGSGTQYF.

V is TRBV28 and J is TRBJ2-3; 11 bases map to TRBD2. The CDR3 is made up of 15 amino acids. The trim removed 6 bases at V and 5 bases at J, leaving 7 bases unmatched. Germline loops: CDR1 MDHEN, CDR2 SYDVKM. CDR3 DNA sequence: TGTGCCAGCAGCCTAGCGGGAGGCGCTGGAGATACGCAGTATTTT. Translation gives CASSLAGGAGDTQYF.

The V and J genes are TRBV27 and TRBJ2-1; D tentatively fits TRBD1 or TRBD2 (7 bases each). V was trimmed by 0 bases and J by 5 bases, leaving 11 bases between them. The CDR3 has 15 residues. The germline V gene has CDR1 MNHEY and CDR2 SMNVEV (reference sequence). CDR3 region: CASSLSPGGDNEQFF. DNA of the CDR3: TGTGCCAGCAGTTTATCACCAGGGGGGGACAATGAGCAGTTCTTC.

The chain couples TRBV29-1 to TRBJ2-1; 7 positions match TRBD1. The CDR3 covers 12 residues. Germline V lookup: CDR1 SQVTM, CDR2 ANQGSEA. The ends lost 6 bases at V and 7 bases at J; junction bases unmatched: 6. CDR3 region: CSVATGANEQFF. The CDR3 DNA follows: TGCAGCGTCGCCACAGGGGCGAATGAGCAGTTCTTC.

This clone was recorded a few times. This chain uses TRBV10-3 with TRBJ1-5; 8 bases align to TRBD1. The CDR3 spans 13 residues. The germline V gene has CDR1 ENHRY and CDR2 SYGVKD. The ends lost 10 bases at V and 2 bases at J; junction bases unmatched: 4. This CDR3 is CATGGQGNQPQHF. In DNA form, the CDR3 reads TGTGCCACAGGGGGACAGGGCAATCAGCCCCAGCATTTT.

The V call is TRBV9, the J call TRBJ2-1; 9 nucleotides align to TRBD2. The CDR3 contains 15 residues. The junction had 8 bases not matched to a gene; V was cut back by 0 bases and J by 10 bases. Looked up from germline, CDR1 is SGDLS and CDR2 is YYNGEE. CDR3 bases: TGTGCCAGCAGCGTAGGCGGGAGGGTGGAAGCCGAGCAGTTCTTC. This encodes CASSVGGRVEAEQFF.

This clone has more than one count but fewer than ten. The J gene is TRBJ2-3, the V gene TRBV29-1; D is unresolved. V was trimmed by 4 bases and J by 6 bases, leaving 5 bases between them. The germline V gene encodes CDR1 SQVTM and CDR2 ANQGSEA. The CDR3 extends over 10 amino acids. In DNA form, the CDR3 reads TGCAGCGTTGGGTGGGATACGCAGTATTTT. It translates to CSVGWDTQYF.

The J gene is TRBJ1-5, the V gene TRBV19; D may be TRBD1 (5 bases). CDR3 size: 14 residues. Germline CDR1 and CDR2: LNHDA and SQIVND (reference sequence). V shed 1 base and J shed 7 bases, with 11 bases lying between them. The CDR3: CASSIVAGKQPQHF. In DNA, the CDR3 is TGTGCCAGTAGTATAGTGGCAGGGAAGCAGCCCCAGCATTTT.

The chain recombines TRBV19 with TRBJ2-1, with D unresolved. The CDR3 totals 15 residues. The germline CDR1 and CDR2 sequences are LNHDA and SQIVND (reference sequence). Trimming left V 2 bases short and J 8 bases short, with 16 bases between. The CDR3 DNA sequence: TGTGCCAGTAGTATACGGCACCCCCGAGGCTATGAGCAGTTCTTC. Its protein product is CASSIRHPRGYEQFF.

The sample holds one count of this clone. The chain couples TRBV28 to TRBJ2-2; TRBD1 might be the D (5 bases). CDR1 is MDHEN and CDR2 is SYDVKM in the germline V gene. The CDR3 runs to 13 residues. Trimming removed 6 bases at V and 8 bases at J, with 13 bases between. The CDR3 coding sequence is TGTGCCAGCAGGCTTGACAGAGCAGGGGAGCTGTTTTTT. This codes for CASRLDRAGELFF.

The rearrangement joins TRBV18 to TRBJ1-5, with no clear D. With 3 bases removed from V and 1 base from J, the gap between germline ends came to 7 bases. The CDR3 is 14 amino acids. Germline V gene lookup returns CDR1 KGHSH and CDR2 LQKENI. The CDR3 reads CASSPYASNQPQHF. Written as DNA, the CDR3 is TGTGCCAGCTCACCTTACGCAAGCAATCAGCCCCAGCATTTT.

This chain joins TRBV6-6 and TRBJ1-1; unclear D gene. The CDR3 is made up of 12 amino acids. Trimming cost V 6 bases and J 1 base, with 6 bases left between them. Germline V gene lookup returns CDR1 MNHNY and CDR2 SVGAGI (reference sequence). The CDR3 coding sequence is TGTGCCAGCAGCATGGCGAACACTGAAGCTTTCTTT. Translated, it gives CASSMANTEAFF.

This clone was seen a few times. The V call is TRBV7-6, the J call TRBJ2-1, with 11 bases fitting TRBD2. This CDR3 comprises 15 residues. CDR1 and CDR2 (germline): SGHVS, FNYEAQ. Losses at the gene ends were 2 bases for V and 6 bases for J; bases not matched to a gene: 3. DNA of the CDR3: TGTGCCAGCAGCTTATTAGCGGGAGGGCTCAATGAGCAGTTCTTC. Translated, it gives CASSLLAGGLNEQFF.

This chain's CDR3 is CASSTPQSSYNEQFF. The CDR3 DNA is TGTGCCAGTAGTACACCCCAGAGCTCCTACAATGAGCAGTTCTTC. The chain has TRBV19 and TRBJ2-1; D remains ambiguous. V lost 4 bases and J lost 0, with 10 bases in between. The CDR3 sequence is 15 residues long. Germline CDR1 LNHDA, CDR2 SQIVND (reference sequence).